Shown below are 13 T cell receptor beta chains from a single sample sequenced in a study of blood T cell repertoires in COVID-19. Sequenced by immunoSEQ multiplex PCR; TCRdb stores in-frame clones only, minus some. The sample lists approximately 210,000 clones; 88% were seen once. The sequenced sample consisted of peripheral blood. These receptors were taken from a man between 65 and 85 years old with acute or convalescent COVID-19.

This sequence joins TRBV5-1 and TRBJ1-2, with 9 nucleotides matching TRBD1. This CDR3 has 12 residues. Trimming took 5 bases from V and 6 from J; bases not matched to a gene: 2. In germline, CDR1 is SGHRS, CDR2 YFSETQ. The CDR3 DNA reads TGCGCCAGCAGACGGACAGGGGATGGCTACACCTTC. The encoded protein is CASRRTGDGYTF.

This clone was counted a single time. The chain links TRBV6-1 to TRBJ1-5, with TRBD1 identical over 8 bases. The CDR3 runs 14 residues. Losses at the gene ends were 3 bases for V and 5 bases for J; bases not matched to a gene: 3. Germline values: CDR1 MNHNS, CDR2 SASEGT. The CDR3 loop reads CASSEAGGDQPQHF. DNA of the CDR3: TGTGCCAGCAGTGAGGCAGGGGGCGATCAGCCCCAGCATTTT.

This clone was seen once. The rearrangement joins TRBV2 to TRBJ2-3, with D possibly TRBD2 on 6 matching bases. CDR3 length: 18 residues. The germline CDR1 and CDR2 sequences are SNHLY and FYNNEI. Trimming left V 5 bases short and J 6 bases short, with 27 bases between. The CDR3 DNA follows: TGTGCCAGCAGTATAGCGACGGGTGGGCGGGAATGGATGGATACGCAGTATTTT. Amino acid sequence: CASSIATGGREWMDTQYF.

This chain links TRBV7-9 with TRBJ1-4; D is perhaps TRBD1 (6 bases). CDR1 SEHNR and CDR2 FQNEAQ come from the germline V gene (reference sequence). CDR3 length: 15 residues. The V end was cut by 7 bases, the J end by 8 bases, with 20 bases between. CDR3: CASTWGGQSGEKLFF. The DNA for the CDR3 is TGTGCCAGCACCTGGGGCGGACAGTCAGGGGAAAAACTGTTTTTT.

The chain has TRBV19 and TRBJ1-5, with 8 bases matching TRBD1. Germline loops: CDR1 LNHDA, CDR2 SQIVND (reference sequence). CDR3 length: 16 residues. Trimming took 5 bases from V and 4 from J; bases not matched to a gene: 10. The CDR3 sequence is CASSSRTGTNNQPQHF. CDR3 coding DNA: TGTGCCAGTAGTTCAAGGACAGGGACGAATAATCAGCCCCAGCATTTT.

About this clone: This specimen includes other DNA sequences encoding the same CDR3. The chain is built from TRBV3-1 (or the pseudogene TRBV3-2) and TRBJ2-7; no reliable D call. Trimming pared 3 bases from V and 1 base from J, leaving 7 bases between. Germline V gene data show CDR1 as LGHDT and CDR2 as YNNKEL (reference sequence). This CDR3 has 13 residues. The CDR3 region has the DNA TGTGCCAGCAGCCAGGTAGAGTCCTACGAGCAGTACTTC. Its protein product is CASSQVESYEQYF.

This clone was recorded only once. The chain has TRBV28 and TRBJ2-7; 9 nucleotides line up with TRBD2. The CDR3 has 17 residues. V trimming: 5 bases; J trimming: 0 bases; junction bases outside the gene matches: 11. Germline CDR1 MDHEN, CDR2 SYDVKM. This CDR3 reads CASSPLRASGISYEQYF. In nucleotides, the CDR3 is TGTGCCAGCAGTCCATTACGAGCTAGCGGGATCTCCTACGAGCAGTACTTC.

This chain connects TRBV28 to TRBJ2-7; 8 nucleotides line up with TRBD1. V shed 6 bases and J 3 bases; nucleotides not matched to a gene: 7. Germline V lookup: CDR1 MDHEN, CDR2 SYDVKM. The CDR3 has 14 residues. CDR3: CASRRQGISYEQYF. CDR3 DNA: TGTGCCAGCAGGAGACAGGGGATCAGCTACGAGCAGTACTTC.

The rearrangement links TRBV2 to TRBJ1-5; TRBD1 is a possible D gene (5 bases). CDR3 length: 14 amino acids. Deletions cut 4 bases from V and 4 bases from J, with 11 bases between. The germline gives CDR1 SNHLY, CDR2 FYNNEI. CDR3 residues: CASSVYDSNQPQHF. The CDR3 DNA follows: TGTGCCAGCAGTGTCTACGACAGTAATCAGCCCCAGCATTTT. Looking up the rest from reference TRBV2 and TRBJ1-5 gives the full variable domain: EPEVTQTPSHQVTQMGQEVILRCVPISNHLYFYWYRQILGQKVEFLVSFYNNEISEKSEIFDDQFSVERPDGSNFTLKIRSTKLEDSAMYFCASSVYDSNQPQHFGDGTRLSIL.

This clone was seen only once. The chain links TRBV6-7 to TRBJ2-1; D may be TRBD1 (6 bases). TRBV6-7 belongs to the ORF category, with a function that is uncertain. Deletions cut 6 bases from V and 0 bases from J, with 18 bases between. There are 17 residues in the CDR3. In nucleotides, the CDR3 is TGTGCCAGCAGCCCGGACAGCCTGGGTGGCTCCTACAATGAGCAGTTCTTC. Translating gives CASSPDSLGGSYNEQFF.

The chain combines TRBV2 with TRBJ1-2; weak D call: TRBD1 (6 bases). The V end lost 6 bases, the J end lost 8 bases, and 22 bases lay between the germline ends. CDR1 SNHLY and CDR2 FYNNEI come from the germline V gene. The CDR3 extends over 15 amino acids. CDR3 in amino acids: CASSQQTGSPGGYTF. The CDR3 nucleotides read TGTGCCAGCAGCCAACAAACAGGGTCCCCAGGCGGCTACACCTTC.

This chain joins TRBV5-4 and TRBJ1-2; possible D gene TRBD1, 5 bases. Trimming cost V 4 bases and J 1 base, with 11 bases left between them. The germline V gene has CDR1 SGHNT and CDR2 YYREEE (reference sequence). The CDR3 loop spans 14 amino acids. CDR3 protein: CASSLRGYNYGYTF. CDR3 DNA sequence: TGTGCCAGCAGCCTAAGGGGTTATAACTATGGCTACACCTTC.

The chain employs TRBV7-9 and TRBJ2-3; 10 bases line up with TRBD2. The V segment lost 5 bases and the J segment 5 bases; nucleotides outside the gene matches: 10. The CDR3 consists of 16 residues. Per the germline V gene, CDR1 is SEHNR and CDR2 is FQNEAQ (reference sequence). In DNA, the CDR3 is TGTGCCAGCAGCCCCGATCTAGCGGGAGTGAGAGATACGCAGTATTTT. Amino acid sequence: CASSPDLAGVRDTQYF.